Listed here is a single T cell receptor beta chain. No antigen is known for it. The data belong to a study of OX40 agonist ivuxolimab in advanced cancers. Background on the study: Ivuxolimab, which is an agonistic anti-OX40 (CD134) antibody, was administered to the patients. Dosing consisted of intravenous ivuxolimab at 0.01 to 10 mg/kg every 2 weeks.

Study observations and caveats: At doses 0.1 to 3.0 mg/kg, CD4+ and CD8+ clones expanded.

V shed 9 bases and J 2 bases; nucleotides not matched to a gene: 14. CDR3 length: 16 amino acids. Germline CDR1 and CDR2: LNHDA and SQIVND (reference sequence). This table comes from immunoSEQ multiplex PCR, and its TCRdb copy is limited to in-frame clones, with some not included. The sample has roughly 61,000 clones, 70% to 90% seen once. The chain employs TRBV19 and TRBJ1-2; TRBD1 matches 8 bases. Sequencing used CD4+ or CD8+ T cells sorted from blood, obtained in a trial of the OX40 agonist ivuxolimab. This clonotype originated in an adult with an advanced solid tumor such as melanoma, head and neck, liver or kidney cancer. The CDR3 protein is CASLNTGQAKNYGYTF. Here the CDR3 DNA reads TGTGCCAGCCTAAACACGGGACAGGCGAAAAACTATGGCTACACCTTC.